Listed here are 26 T cell receptor beta chains from one sample, sequenced in a study of T cell responses to AZD1222 COVID-19 vaccine. The data were produced by immunoSEQ multiplex PCR, yet TCRdb's version contains in-frame clones alone and is incomplete. In the table there are 250,000 to 300,000 clones, 90% to 95% of which are singletons. The sample consisted of peripheral blood, taken 28 days after the second AZD1222 dose. All receptors derive from an adult who received the AZD1222 COVID-19 vaccine.

V and J are TRBV5-1 and TRBJ2-2; the D gene is possibly TRBD1 (7 bases). CDR1 and CDR2 (germline): SGHRS, YFSETQ. V shed 5 bases and J shed 1 base, with 12 bases lying between them. The CDR3 length is 15 residues. CDR3 sequence (DNA): TGCGCCAGCAGACGCGGGACAGAGAACACCGGGGAGCTGTTTTTT. This encodes CASRRGTENTGELFF.

The chain is built from TRBV13 and TRBJ1-2; no reliable D call. Per the germline V gene, CDR1 is PRHDT and CDR2 is FYEKMQ (reference sequence). The V and J ends lost 3 bases and 1 base respectively, with 6 bases between them. This CDR3 is 13 amino acids long. CDR3 bases: TGTGCCAGCAGCTTCTCTCGTAACTATGGCTACACCTTC. Amino acids: CASSFSRNYGYTF.

This rearrangement joins TRBV7-2 to TRBJ2-1, with D tentatively TRBD2 (6 bases). V shed 4 bases and J shed 0 bases, with 19 bases lying between them. CDR3 size: 18 residues. The germline gives CDR1 SGHTA, CDR2 FQGNSA. This CDR3 reads CASSSKGAGLGSYNEQFF. CDR3 coding DNA: TGTGCCAGCAGCTCTAAGGGTGCGGGGCTAGGCTCCTACAATGAGCAGTTCTTC.

The chain carries TRBV5-1 and TRBJ1-1; no clear D. The CDR3 runs to 13 residues. Trimming left V 4 bases short and J 6 bases short, with 13 bases between. CDR1 SGHRS and CDR2 YFSETQ come from the germline V gene. The CDR3 DNA reads as TGCGCCAGCAGCCCCGGACCCGGGGCTGAAGCTTTCTTT. Its translation is CASSPGPGAEAFF.

The chain joins TRBV14 to TRBJ1-1; D gene unclear. The length of the CDR3 is 15 residues. From germline, CDR1 is SGHDN and CDR2 FVKESK. V dropped 4 bases and J dropped 2 bases, with 14 bases sitting between them. The CDR3: CASSPHAGPNTEAFF. The CDR3 DNA follows: TGTGCCAGCAGCCCCCATGCTGGTCCAAACACTGAAGCTTTCTTT.

The V call is TRBV19, the J call TRBJ1-5; D ambiguous. Between the trimmed V and J ends, which lost 4 bases and 1 base, there was a span of 8 bases. The CDR3 sequence is 14 residues long. Germline assignment: CDR1 LNHDA and CDR2 SQIVND (reference sequence). This CDR3 reads CASSSFGSNQPQHF. CDR3 nucleotide sequence: TGTGCCAGTAGTAGTTTCGGGAGCAATCAGCCCCAGCATTTT. Supplemented by reference TRBV19 and TRBJ1-5, the full variable domain reads DGGITQSPKYLFRKEGQNVTLSCEQNLNHDAMYWYRQDPGQGLRLIYYSQIVNDFQKGDIAEGYSVSREKKESFPLTVTSAQKNPTAFYLCASSSFGSNQPQHFGDGTRLSIL.

The chain combines TRBV28 with TRBJ1-1; the D is unclear. The germline CDR1 and CDR2 sequences are MDHEN and SYDVKM. V dropped 9 bases and J dropped 2 bases, with 19 bases sitting between them. The CDR3 runs to 15 residues. The chain's CDR3 is CAREPAGHPNTEAFF. Written as DNA, the CDR3 is TGTGCCAGAGAGCCGGCGGGCCACCCAAACACTGAAGCTTTCTTT.

The genes are TRBV28 and TRBJ1-2, with D possibly being TRBD1 (6 bases). The CDR3 consists of 14 residues. Trimming stripped 6 bases from V and 4 bases from J, with 15 bases between. The germline V gene has CDR1 MDHEN and CDR2 SYDVKM. CDR3 bases: TGTGCCAGCAGACTATGGACAGAATCCTATGGCTACACCTTC. This sequence encodes CASRLWTESYGYTF.

The chain is built from TRBV16 and TRBJ2-2; the D is unclear. Germline V gene lookup returns CDR1 KGHSY and CDR2 FQNENV. The CDR3 has 13 residues. V was trimmed by 0 bases and J by 7 bases, leaving 6 bases between them. The CDR3 here is CASSQSFHGELFF. The CDR3 nucleotides are TGTGCCAGCAGCCAATCGTTTCACGGGGAGCTGTTTTTT.

The rearrangement links TRBV4-2 to TRBJ2-3; no reliable D call. The CDR3 length is 14 residues. Trimming shortened V by 0 bases and J by 0 bases, and 4 bases separated the two germline ends. CDR1 is LGHNA and CDR2 is YNFKEQ in the germline V gene. CDR3 loop: CASSQEQSTDTQYF. In DNA, the CDR3 is TGTGCCAGCAGCCAAGAACAGAGCACAGATACGCAGTATTTT.

This chain links TRBV28 with TRBJ1-2; D remains unclear. With 5 bases removed from V and 5 bases from J, the gap between germline ends came to 6 bases. CDR3 length: 11 amino acids. Germline CDR1 MDHEN, CDR2 SYDVKM. The CDR3 DNA reads as TGTGCCAGCAGTAAAGGATATGGCTACACCTTC. Translating it yields CASSKGYGYTF.

The chain carries TRBV18 and TRBJ1-3; 8 nucleotides agree with TRBD1. Germline CDR1 KGHSH, CDR2 LQKENI. Trimming removed 2 bases from V and 4 bases from J; junction bases left unmatched: 7. The CDR3 totals 16 residues. CDR3 sequence reads: CASSPALQGDGNTIYF. DNA of the CDR3: TGTGCCAGCTCACCAGCGCTACAGGGGGACGGAAACACCATATATTTT.

A single count supports this clone. The rearrangement uses TRBV2 and TRBJ1-1; D unclear. Trimming removed 3 bases from V and 11 bases from J, with 10 bases in between. The CDR3 runs to 11 residues. CDR1 is SNHLY, CDR2 FYNNEI, per germline. CDR3 nucleotide sequence: TGTGCCAGCAGTGAGCAGGTGAGGGCTTTCTTT. This translates into CASSEQVRAFF. Based on the CDR3 plus reference TRBV2 and TRBJ1-1, the full variable domain is EPEVTQTPSHQVTQMGQEVILRCVPISNHLYFYWYRQILGQKVEFLVSFYNNEISEKSEIFDDQFSVERPDGSNFTLKIRSTKLEDSAMYFCASSEQVRAFFGQGTRLTVV.

This clone was recorded once. V gene TRBV7-3 combines with J gene TRBJ2-3; 7 nucleotides match TRBD2. J was trimmed by 1 base and V by 3 bases; bases with no gene match: 4. Per germline, CDR1 SGHTA and CDR2 FQGTGA. The CDR3 consists of 15 residues. CDR3 loop: CASSFQTSRTDTQYF. CDR3 sequence (DNA): TGTGCCAGCAGCTTCCAGACTAGCCGCACAGATACGCAGTATTTT.

The chain recombines TRBV2 with TRBJ1-4; a possible D gene is TRBD1 (5 bases). The length of the CDR3 is 15 residues. The V gene's germline CDR1 is SNHLY and CDR2 FYNNEI. The ends were cut back, 5 bases at V and 5 bases at J, with 15 bases in the middle. The CDR3 sequence: CASSLQGGENEKLFF. The CDR3 region has the DNA TGTGCCAGCAGTCTCCAGGGAGGGGAGAATGAAAAACTGTTTTTT.

This chain uses TRBV5-4 with TRBJ2-3; D might be TRBD1 or TRBD2, each matching 5 bases. The germline V gene has CDR1 SGHNT and CDR2 YYREEE (reference sequence). Trimming took off 3 bases at V and 5 bases at J, with 16 bases between the two ends. There are 15 residues in the CDR3. The CDR3 DNA reads as TGTGCCAGCAGCTGGGCCACCCGGGACCAAGATACGCAGTATTTT. It codes for CASSWATRDQDTQYF.

CDR3 loop: CATSRDHRGPQHF. For the CDR3, the DNA is TGTGCCACCAGCAGAGATCACAGGGGGCCCCAGCATTTT. The V and J genes are TRBV15 and TRBJ1-5; the match to TRBD1 covers 7 bases. The J segment lost 9 bases and the V segment lost 0 bases, leaving 2 bases of the junction unmatched. This CDR3 is built from 13 residues. Germline V gene sequence: CDR1 LNHNV, CDR2 YYDKDF (reference sequence).

The chain uses TRBV7-8 and TRBJ1-2, with unresolved D. Trimming removed 1 base at V and 8 bases at J, with 14 bases between. The CDR3 has 14 amino acids. In germline, CDR1 is SGHVS, CDR2 FQNEAQ. The CDR3 bases are TGTGCCAGCAGCTTAGGCCGGGTCCTATGGGGCTACACCTTC. It specifies CASSLGRVLWGYTF.

The CDR3 loop reads CASSSGTPNTGELFF. As DNA, the CDR3 is TGTGCCAGCAGTTCCGGGACTCCCAACACCGGGGAGCTGTTTTTT. The genes are TRBV28 and TRBJ2-2; D perhaps matches TRBD2 (6 bases). CDR1 is MDHEN, CDR2 SYDVKM, per germline. V lost 4 bases, J lost 2 bases, and 11 bases lay in between. This CDR3 is built from 15 residues.

The chain carries TRBV20-1 and TRBJ1-2; TRBD1 agrees at 7 bases. The trim removed 6 bases at V and 2 bases at J, leaving 12 bases unmatched. The CDR3 is 15 amino acids. CDR1 DFQATT and CDR2 SNEGSKA come from the germline V gene (reference sequence). This chain's CDR3 is CSASRAGGLNYGYTF. CDR3 in DNA: TGCAGTGCGAGTAGGGCAGGGGGGTTGAACTATGGCTACACCTTC.

In its sample, this clone was seen once. This chain connects TRBV28 to TRBJ1-5; D may be TRBD1 (6 bases). There are 13 residues in the CDR3. V lost 6 bases and J lost 6, with 12 bases in between. The V gene's germline CDR1 is MDHEN and CDR2 SYDVKM. The CDR3 region is CASRNRDAQPQHF. CDR3 nucleotide sequence: TGTGCCAGCAGGAACAGGGACGCTCAGCCCCAGCATTTT.

The rearrangement joins TRBV6-2 or TRBV6-3 to TRBJ2-4; the match to TRBD2 covers 8 bases. The CDR3 extends over 13 amino acids. Germline loops: CDR1 MNHEY, CDR2 SVGEGT. V trimming: 2 bases; J trimming: 8 bases; junction bases outside the gene matches: 2. The CDR3 region has the DNA TGTGCCAGCAGTTACGGGACTAGTGACATTCAGTACTTC. Protein product: CASSYGTSDIQYF.

The rearrangement joins TRBV30 to TRBJ1-5, with a possible D match to TRBD1 (6 bases). V gave up 4 bases and J gave up 7 bases, with 14 bases separating them. Per the germline V gene, CDR1 is GTSNPN and CDR2 is SVGIG (reference sequence). The CDR3 loop spans 13 amino acids. The CDR3 is CAWTTGSGQPQHF. CDR3 nucleotide sequence: TGTGCCTGGACCACAGGGTCAGGGCAGCCCCAGCATTTT.

The chain employs TRBV9 and TRBJ1-2, with 9 positions matching TRBD1. CDR1 is SGDLS and CDR2 is YYNGEE in the germline V gene. J lost 7 bases, V lost 0 bases, and 10 bases had no gene match. This CDR3 spans 16 amino acids. CDR3 sequence (DNA): TGTGCCAGCAGCGTAGGGGGACAGGGCACAGGCGGTGGCTACACCTTC. It yields the protein CASSVGGQGTGGGYTF.

V is TRBV5-5 and J is TRBJ2-6; no reliable D call. The CDR3 is 16 residues long. The germline CDR1 and CDR2 sequences are SGHKS and YYEKEE (reference sequence). V shed 1 base and J shed 4 bases, with 12 bases lying between them. The CDR3 DNA reads as TGTGCCAGCAGCTTGCGTCCGGGCTCGGGGGCCAACGTCCTGACTTTC. Encoded protein: CASSLRPGSGANVLTF.

V and J are TRBV3-1 (or the pseudogene TRBV3-2) and TRBJ1-1, with D unresolved. V was cut by 4 bases and J by 2 bases, with 11 bases left in between. Germline CDR1 and CDR2: LGHDT and YNNKEL (reference sequence). The CDR3 has 14 amino acids. The CDR3 region has the DNA TGTGCCAGCAGCCGTATAGGTGATAACACTGAAGCTTTCTTT. This translates into CASSRIGDNTEAFF.